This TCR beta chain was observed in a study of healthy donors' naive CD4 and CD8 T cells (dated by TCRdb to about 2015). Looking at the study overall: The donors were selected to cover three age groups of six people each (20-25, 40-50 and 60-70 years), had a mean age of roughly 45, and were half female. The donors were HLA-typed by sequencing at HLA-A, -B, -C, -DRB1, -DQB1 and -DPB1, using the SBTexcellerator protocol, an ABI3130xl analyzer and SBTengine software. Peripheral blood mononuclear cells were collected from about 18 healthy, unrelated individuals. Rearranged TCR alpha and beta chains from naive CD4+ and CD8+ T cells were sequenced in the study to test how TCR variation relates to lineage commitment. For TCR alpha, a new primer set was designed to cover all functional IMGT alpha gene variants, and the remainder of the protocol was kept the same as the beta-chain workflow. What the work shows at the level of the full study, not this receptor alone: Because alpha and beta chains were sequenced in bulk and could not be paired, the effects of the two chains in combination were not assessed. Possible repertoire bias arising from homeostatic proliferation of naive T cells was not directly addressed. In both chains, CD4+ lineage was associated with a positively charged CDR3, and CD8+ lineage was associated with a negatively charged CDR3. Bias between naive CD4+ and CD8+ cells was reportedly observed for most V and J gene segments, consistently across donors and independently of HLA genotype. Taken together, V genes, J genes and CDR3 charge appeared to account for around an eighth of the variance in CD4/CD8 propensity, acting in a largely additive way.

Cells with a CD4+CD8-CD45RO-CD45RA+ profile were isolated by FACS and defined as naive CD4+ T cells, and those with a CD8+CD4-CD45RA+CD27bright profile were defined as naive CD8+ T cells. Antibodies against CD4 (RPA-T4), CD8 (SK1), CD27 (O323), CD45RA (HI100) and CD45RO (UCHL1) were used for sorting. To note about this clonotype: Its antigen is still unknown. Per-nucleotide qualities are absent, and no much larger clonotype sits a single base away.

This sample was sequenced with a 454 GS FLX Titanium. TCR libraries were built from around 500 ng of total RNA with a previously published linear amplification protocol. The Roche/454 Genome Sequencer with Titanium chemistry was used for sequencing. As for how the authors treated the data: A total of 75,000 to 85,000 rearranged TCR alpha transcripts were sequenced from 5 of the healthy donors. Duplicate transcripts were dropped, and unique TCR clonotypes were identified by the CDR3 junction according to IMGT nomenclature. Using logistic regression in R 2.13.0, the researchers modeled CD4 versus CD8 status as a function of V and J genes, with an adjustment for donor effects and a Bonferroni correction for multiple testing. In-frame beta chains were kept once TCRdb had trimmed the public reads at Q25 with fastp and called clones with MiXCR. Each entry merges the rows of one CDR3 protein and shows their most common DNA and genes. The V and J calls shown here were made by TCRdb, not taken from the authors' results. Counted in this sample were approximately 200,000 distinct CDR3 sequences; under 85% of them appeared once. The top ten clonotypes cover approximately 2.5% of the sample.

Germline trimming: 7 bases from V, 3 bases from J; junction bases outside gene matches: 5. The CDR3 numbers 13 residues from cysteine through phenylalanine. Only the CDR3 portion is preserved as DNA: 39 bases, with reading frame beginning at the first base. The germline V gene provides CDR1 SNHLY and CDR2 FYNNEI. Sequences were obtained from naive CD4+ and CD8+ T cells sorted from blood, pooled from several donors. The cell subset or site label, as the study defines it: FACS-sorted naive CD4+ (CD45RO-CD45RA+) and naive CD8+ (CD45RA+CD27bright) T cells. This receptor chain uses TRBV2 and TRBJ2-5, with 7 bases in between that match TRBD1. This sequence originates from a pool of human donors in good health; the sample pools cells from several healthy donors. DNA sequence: TGTGCCAGCACCGGGGACAGTGAAGAGACCCAGTACTTC. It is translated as CASTGDSEETQYF.